Listed below are T cell receptor beta chains from one sample, sequenced in a study of shared clonotypes between healthy human individuals. Here immunoSEQ multiplex PCR was the method, and the copy in TCRdb shows in-frame clones only, minus some. The sample lists 550,000 to 700,000 clones, 55% to 85% seen once, with around 1.8% in the top ten. Sample: memory CD4+ T cells sorted from blood. The receptors stem from a young woman in good health. Both conserved end residues are trimmed from each CDR3.

v_call cdr3_aa
TRBV7-2 ASSLKSGLERDTQY
TRBV18 ASSPINTGGVGSYEQY
TRBV9 ASSVGPSSTDTQY
TRBV5-1 ASSPGTAGLTQLPF
TRBV5-1 ASSPGDRDYNEQF
TRBV2 ASRRGENEQF
TRBV6-1 ASSELAGVGNEQF
TRBV4-2 ASSQGLLLAGRNIQY
TRBV5-8 ASSTGTDLQETQY
TRBV6-5 ASKGRFTEAF
TRBV2 ASSRTGGSYNEQF
TRBV4-1 ASSQDQGGQGIEQY
TRBV11-3 ASSGRQGEAF
TRBV6-4 ASKRTVNTGELF
TRBV30 AWSLRDRRANYGYT
TRBV10-3 AISDITKTQY
TRBV5-1 ASSYLQETQY
TRBV6-5 ASLRDTEAF
TRBV10-1 ASSDPGTGEEKLF
TRBV25-1 ASSGTSGNEQY
TRBV18 ASSPLQGRTYEQY
TRBV27 ASSLGSASNQPQH
TRBV7-2 ASSLQRDTEAF
TRBV2 ASSDWSSGRAGETQY
TRBV30 AWTPRGLSYEQY
TRBV5-1 ASSLGIEAKNIQY
TRBV18 ASSLSREGNGYT
TRBV14 ASSQDWGTGGYNEQF
TRBV7-3 ASSLMSDTQY
TRBV6-5 ASSYGGRRAEAF